Below, 18 T cell receptor beta chains from the same sample are listed, as sequenced in a study of molecular identifiers for immune sequencing clone quantification (dated by TCRdb to between 2017 and 2018). The method was PCR. TCRdb records Illumina HiSeq 4000 as the sequencer. The raw public data were reprocessed by TCRdb itself: fastp quality trimming at Q25, MiXCR clonotype calling, in-frame beta chains only. Every entry covers one CDR3 protein and lists the most common genes and DNA from its rows. The sample has 20,000 to 30,000 distinct CDR3 sequences on record, roughly 15% of them singletons. The ten most abundant clones make up roughly 1% of the sample. What was sequenced was naive CD8+ T cells from blood, with Jurkat cell RNA spiked in. The sample's cell subset or site label is to be understood as: FACS-sorted CD8+CD4-CCR7+CD45RA+ naive T cells. Every receptor here comes from a human donor in good health. Some libraries in this study had Jurkat cell RNA spiked in.

The table lists this clonotype with many counts. This chain uses TRBV12-3 or TRBV12-4 with TRBJ2-5; D tentatively reads TRBD1 or TRBD2 (5 bases each). This CDR3 is built from 12 residues. V lost 6 bases and J lost 5, with 10 bases in between. DNA for the CDR3: TGTGCCAGCAGGGGGGTCGTGGAGACCCAGTACTTC. This codes for CASRGVVETQYF.

This clonotype was counted ten times or more. V usage is TRBV19 and J usage is TRBJ2-1; TRBD2 agrees at 8 bases. CDR3 length: 15 residues. The junction had 6 bases not matched to a gene; V was cut back by 7 bases and J by 1 base. Germline-derived CDR1 and CDR2 are LNHDA and SQIVND (reference sequence). The CDR3 nucleotides read TGTGCCAGTACGGTAGGCGGGGGGTCCTACAATGAGCAGTTCTTC. It specifies CASTVGGGSYNEQFF.

The table lists this clonotype with many counts. This chain links TRBV5-1 with TRBJ1-1; TRBD1 aligns across 7 bases. The CDR3 consists of 12 residues. From germline, CDR1 is SGHRS and CDR2 YFSETQ. V shed 2 bases and J 6 bases; nucleotides not matched to a gene: 1. CDR3 sequence: CASSLTGAEAFF. The CDR3 nucleotides read TGCGCCAGCAGCTTAACAGGGGCTGAAGCTTTCTTT.

Remarks on this clonotype: Given a much more abundant clone one base away, this may be a read error. This rearrangement joins TRBV5-1 to TRBJ2-2; D unclear. CDR3 size: 17 residues. CDR1 is SGHRS, CDR2 YFSETQ, per germline. The CDR3 nucleotides read TGCACCAGCAGCTTTTCCCTCAGCGAACCGAACACCGGGGAGCTGTTTTTT. It yields the protein CTSSFSLSEPNTGELFF.

This clonotype was detected a few times. This chain joins TRBV11-3 and TRBJ2-2; TRBD1 matches at 9 bases. The CDR3 covers 15 residues. With 5 bases clipped from V and 2 bases from J, the junction kept 3 bases outside the gene matches. Germline lookup yields CDR1 SGHNT and CDR2 YENEEA. CDR3 DNA: TGTGCCAGCAGCCTGGACAGGGGTAACACCGGGGAGCTGTTTTTT. Amino acids: CASSLDRGNTGELFF.

The sample holds many counts of this clonotype. This chain links TRBV4-1 with TRBJ2-5; 10 nucleotides match TRBD1. Trimming at V came to 5 bases and at J to 4 bases, leaving 10 bases not matched to a gene. CDR1 and CDR2 (germline): MGHRA, YSYEKL. This CDR3 has 16 residues. DNA for the CDR3: TGCGCCAGCAGCGCAAGGGGGACAGGGGAATCAGAGACCCAGTACTTC. This codes for CASSARGTGESETQYF.

By its share, this clonotype is medium-sized. The V gene is TRBV7-2, the J gene TRBJ2-1; D is unclear. This CDR3 has 15 amino acids. The germline gives CDR1 SGHTA, CDR2 FQGNSA. The ends were cut back, 1 base at V and 2 bases at J, with 9 bases in the middle. The CDR3: CASSLGVIAYNEQFF. The CDR3 DNA is TGTGCCAGCAGCTTAGGTGTGATAGCCTACAATGAGCAGTTCTTC.

At least ten counts were recorded for this clonotype. J is TRBJ1-1 and V is TRBV19; no definite D call. CDR1 and CDR2 from the germline V gene are LNHDA and SQIVND (reference sequence). The CDR3 extends over 14 amino acids. V lost 4 bases and J 7 bases, leaving 16 bases between the germline ends. The CDR3 DNA sequence: TGTGCCAGTAGTACCCGAGGACCTTCCCGTGAAGCTTTCTTT. It specifies CASSTRGPSREAFF.

There are many counts of this clonotype. The chain links TRBV4-3 to TRBJ2-3; 11 positions agree with TRBD2. Per the germline V gene, CDR1 is LGHNA and CDR2 is YSLEER. The CDR3 sequence is 17 residues long. Trimming cost V 3 bases and J 6 bases; bases outside gene matches: 11. CDR3 DNA sequence: TGCGCCAGCAGCCAGTATTTAGCGGGGGGGCTTGGCGATACGCAGTATTTT. Translation gives CASSQYLAGGLGDTQYF.

Worth noting for this clonotype: A much larger clone sits a single nucleotide away, making a read error possible. The conserved phenylalanine or tryptophan normally closing the CDR3 is absent here, so this likely arose from a read error. V gene TRBV28 combines with J gene TRBJ2-7, with 10 bases lining up with TRBD2. V shed 4 bases and J 2 bases; nucleotides not matched to a gene: 11. The CDR3 loop spans 17 amino acids. Germline lookup yields CDR1 MDHEN and CDR2 SYDVKM. CDR3 in amino acids: CASSYYYPAGGTYEQYL. In DNA form, the CDR3 reads TGTGCCAGCAGTTATTACTACCCAGCGGGGGGGACCTACGAGCAGTACCTC.

This clonotype was seen at least ten times. The V and J genes are TRBV30 and TRBJ2-6; D may match TRBD1 or TRBD2 (5 bases each). Trimming removed 2 bases at V and 2 bases at J, with 7 bases between. This CDR3 has 14 residues. The germline V gene encodes CDR1 GTSNPN and CDR2 SVGIG (reference sequence). The CDR3 coding sequence is TGTGCCTGGAGTAGAGGGGCTGGGGCCAACGTCCTGACTTTC. Its translation is CAWSRGAGANVLTF.

This clonotype was counted many times. V gene TRBV29-1 combines with J gene TRBJ2-3, with D possibly matching TRBD2 (5 bases). The CDR3 extends over 16 amino acids. V was clipped by 1 base and J by 0 bases, with 14 bases between them. The germline V gene encodes CDR1 SQVTM and CDR2 ANQGSEA. The CDR3: CSVEGTTSSSTDTQYF. CDR3 nucleotides: TGCAGCGTTGAAGGAACAACTAGTTCGAGCACAGATACGCAGTATTTT.

Remarks on this clonotype: This may arise from a read error, as a much more abundant clone is one base away. Without the conserved terminal phenylalanine or tryptophan, this CDR3 likely stems from a read error. The chain joins TRBV5-3 to TRBJ2-7; the D is unclear. TRBV5-3 belongs to the ORF category, with a function that is uncertain. This CDR3 is built from 11 residues. Trimming took 8 bases from V and 4 from J, leaving 10 bases between them. The CDR3 is CASSAGYEQYS. The CDR3 DNA reads as TGTGCCAGCTCCGCCGGGTACGAGCAGTACTCC.

This clonotype came up many times. The chain is built from TRBV30 and TRBJ2-3; D ambiguous. V dropped 2 bases and J dropped 0 bases, with 6 bases sitting between them. Germline V lookup: CDR1 GTSNPN, CDR2 SVGIG (reference sequence). This CDR3 is built from 13 residues. For the CDR3, the DNA is TGTGCCTGGAGTCTAGAAAGCACAGATACGCAGTATTTT. It encodes CAWSLESTDTQYF.

This clonotype was found many times. V gene TRBV4-3 combines with J gene TRBJ1-2, with 7 positions matching TRBD1. The CDR3 length is 18 residues. Looked up from germline, CDR1 is LGHNA and CDR2 is YSLEER. With 2 bases clipped from V and 2 bases from J, the junction kept 14 bases outside the gene matches. The CDR3 loop is CASSQKGVKTGANYGYTF. Written as DNA, the CDR3 is TGCGCCAGCAGCCAAAAAGGGGTAAAAACAGGGGCCAACTATGGCTACACCTTC.

This clonotype was counted at least ten times. This chain links TRBV30 with TRBJ1-1; 8 bases agree with TRBD1. V shed 3 bases and J 7 bases; nucleotides not matched to a gene: 10. The CDR3 has 14 amino acids. Germline CDR1 GTSNPN, CDR2 SVGIG (reference sequence). In DNA form, the CDR3 reads TGTGCCTGGAGGGCCAGGACAGGGAACGTTGAAGCTTTCTTT. The encoded protein is CAWRARTGNVEAFF.

The chain is built from TRBV7-9 and TRBJ2-5; D ambiguous. CDR3 length equals 14 residues. The V end lost 2 bases, the J end lost 2 bases, and 9 bases lay between the germline ends. From germline, CDR1 is SEHNR and CDR2 FQNEAQ (reference sequence). CDR3 DNA sequence: TGTGCCAGCAGCTTACTGGCACTACAAGAGACCCAGTACTTC. It yields the protein CASSLLALQETQYF.

Turning to this clonotype: This may be a read error, as it is one base from a much larger clone. The V call is TRBV28, the J call TRBJ2-3; perhaps TRBD1 as D (6 bases). Per germline, CDR1 MDHEN and CDR2 SYDVKM. Trimming took off 7 bases at V and 1 base at J, with 15 bases between the two ends. The CDR3 is 15 amino acids. The CDR3 sequence: CASILGDTGTDTQYF. CDR3 sequence (DNA): TGTGCCAGCATTCTAGGGGACACGGGCACAGATACGCAGTATTTT.